This TCR beta chain was obtained from a study of preoperative IRX-2 immunotherapy in early breast cancer. This clone was picked up one time. The sample's treatment: preoperative locoregional IRX-2 cytokine immunotherapy. Preoperative locoregional IRX-2 cytokine immunotherapy was tested in the phase Ib source study. Germline V lookup: CDR1 MNHGY, CDR2 SAAAGT. The V and J ends lost 6 bases and 4 bases respectively, with 15 bases between them. The CDR3 contains 14 residues. Produced via immunoSEQ multiplex PCR; TCRdb's table is partial and in-frame only. The table lists some 35,000 clones, roughly 82% of them singletons, with nearly 1.5% in the top ten.

The V call is TRBV6-8, the J call TRBJ1-2; D gene unclear. The receptor comes from a human donor with breast cancer. The sequencing used lymph node tissue, collected after IRX-2 immunotherapy. The CDR3 is CASSPPGITYGYTF. CDR3 nucleotide sequence: TGTGCCAGCAGCCCACCGGGGATCACCTATGGCTACACCTTC.